A single TCR beta chain is shown here with its context. The entry originates in a study of blood T cell repertoires in COVID-19. Study-wide background: From the United States, Italy and Spain came samples of acute and convalescent COVID-19.

Cohort assignment relied on participant-reported clinical history. Germline CDR1 LNHDA, CDR2 SQIVND (reference sequence). V shed 3 bases and J 8 bases; nucleotides not matched to a gene: 10. The CDR3 sequence is 16 residues long. The protocol was immunoSEQ multiplex PCR, while the TCRdb copy is restricted to in-frame clones and leaves out a portion. Counted here are some 170,000 clones, around 80% occurring once; the ten biggest clones make up roughly 17%. The chain uses TRBV19 and TRBJ2-1, with 10 bases identical to TRBD2. The source material was PBMCs or T cells enriched from blood (not recorded which). The TCR was taken from a woman in her forties or fifties who had recovered from COVID-19. CDR3 loop: CASSIPLAGERDEQFF. As DNA, the CDR3 is TGTGCCAGTAGTATTCCCCTAGCGGGAGAAAGGGATGAGCAGTTCTTC.